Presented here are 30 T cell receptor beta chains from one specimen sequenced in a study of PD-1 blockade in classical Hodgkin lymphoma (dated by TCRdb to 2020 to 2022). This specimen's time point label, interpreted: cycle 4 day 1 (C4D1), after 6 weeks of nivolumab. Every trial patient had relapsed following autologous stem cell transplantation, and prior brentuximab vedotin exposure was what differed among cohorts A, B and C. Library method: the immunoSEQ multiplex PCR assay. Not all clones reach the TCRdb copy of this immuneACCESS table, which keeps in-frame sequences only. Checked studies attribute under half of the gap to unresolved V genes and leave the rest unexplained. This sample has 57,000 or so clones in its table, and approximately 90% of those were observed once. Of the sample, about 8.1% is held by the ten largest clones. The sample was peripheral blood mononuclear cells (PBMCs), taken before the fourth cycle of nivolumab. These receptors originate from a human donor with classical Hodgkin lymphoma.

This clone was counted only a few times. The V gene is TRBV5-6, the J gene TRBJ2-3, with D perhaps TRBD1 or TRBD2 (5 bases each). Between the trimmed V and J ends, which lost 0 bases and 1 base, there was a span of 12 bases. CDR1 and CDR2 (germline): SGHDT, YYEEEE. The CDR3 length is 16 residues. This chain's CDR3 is CASSLEFGDRTDTQYF. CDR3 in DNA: TGTGCCAGCAGCTTGGAGTTCGGGGACCGCACAGATACGCAGTATTTT.

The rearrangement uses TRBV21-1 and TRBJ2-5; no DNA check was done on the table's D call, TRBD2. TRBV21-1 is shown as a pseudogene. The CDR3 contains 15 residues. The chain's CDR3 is CARHLTGGPLWTQYF. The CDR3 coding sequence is TGTGCCCGTCACCTTACCGGGGGGCCCCTATGGACCCAGTACTTC.

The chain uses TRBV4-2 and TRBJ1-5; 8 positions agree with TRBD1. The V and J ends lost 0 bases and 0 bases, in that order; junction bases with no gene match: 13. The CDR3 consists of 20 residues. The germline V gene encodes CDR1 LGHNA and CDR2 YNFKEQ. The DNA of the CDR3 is TGTGCCAGCAGCCAAGATCTTAGGACAGGGACCTTTTATAGCAATCAGCCCCAGCATTTT. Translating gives CASSQDLRTGTFYSNQPQHF.

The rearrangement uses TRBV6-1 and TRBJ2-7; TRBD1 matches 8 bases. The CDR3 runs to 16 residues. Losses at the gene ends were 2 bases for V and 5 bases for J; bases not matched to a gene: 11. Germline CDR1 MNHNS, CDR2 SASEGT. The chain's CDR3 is CASSEWRARTGNEQYF. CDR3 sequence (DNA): TGTGCCAGCAGTGAATGGAGGGCTAGGACAGGGAACGAGCAGTACTTC.

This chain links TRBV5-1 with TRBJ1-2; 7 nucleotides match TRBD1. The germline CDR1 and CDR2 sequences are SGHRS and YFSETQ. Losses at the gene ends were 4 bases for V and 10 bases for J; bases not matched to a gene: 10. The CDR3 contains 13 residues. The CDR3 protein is CASSETGSLIYTF. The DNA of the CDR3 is TGCGCCAGCAGCGAGACAGGGTCCCTTATCTACACCTTC.

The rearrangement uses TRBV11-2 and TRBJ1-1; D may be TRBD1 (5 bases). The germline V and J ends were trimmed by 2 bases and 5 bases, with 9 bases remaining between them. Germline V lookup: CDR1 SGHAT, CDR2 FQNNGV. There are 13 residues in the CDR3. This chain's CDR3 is CASSLQGQTEAFF. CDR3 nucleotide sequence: TGTGCCAGCAGCTTACAGGGTCAGACTGAAGCTTTCTTT. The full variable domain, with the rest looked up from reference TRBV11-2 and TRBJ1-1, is EAGVAQSPRYKIIEKRQSVAFWCNPISGHATLYWYQQILGQGPKLLIQFQNNGVVDDSQLPKDRFSAERLKGVDSTLKIQPAKLEDSAVYLCASSLQGQTEAFFGQGTRLTVV.

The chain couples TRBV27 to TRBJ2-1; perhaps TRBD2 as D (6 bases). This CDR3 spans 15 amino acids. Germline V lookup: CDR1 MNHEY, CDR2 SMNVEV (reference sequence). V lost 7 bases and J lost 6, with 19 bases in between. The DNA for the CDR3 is TGTGCCAGCAACGGCGGGGTGCCGGGCGTCAATGAGCAGTTCTTC. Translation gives CASNGGVPGVNEQFF.

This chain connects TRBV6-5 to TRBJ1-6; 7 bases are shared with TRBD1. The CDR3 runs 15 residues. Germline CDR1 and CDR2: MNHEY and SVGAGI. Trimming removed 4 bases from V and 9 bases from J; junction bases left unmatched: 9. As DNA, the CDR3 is TGTGCCAGCAGTTCCCCGACAGGGTTGGGTTCACCCCTCCACTTT. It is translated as CASSSPTGLGSPLHF.

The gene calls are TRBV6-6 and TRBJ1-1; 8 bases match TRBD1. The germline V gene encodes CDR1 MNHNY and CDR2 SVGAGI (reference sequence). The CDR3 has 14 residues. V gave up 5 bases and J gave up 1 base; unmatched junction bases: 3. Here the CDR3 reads CASSKGQENTEAFF. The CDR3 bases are TGTGCCAGCAGTAAGGGACAGGAGAACACTGAAGCTTTCTTT.

The CDR3 here is CASSFDRGAGEQYF. The CDR3, as DNA: TGTGCCAGCAGCTTTGACAGGGGGGCGGGGGAGCAGTACTTC. The rearrangement links TRBV6-5 to TRBJ2-7; 9 bases line up with TRBD1. Germline V gene sequence: CDR1 MNHEY, CDR2 SVGAGI. The CDR3 has 14 amino acids. V shed 6 bases, J shed 7 bases, and the junction held 10 bases outside the gene matches.

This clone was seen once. CDR3 sequence (DNA): TGCGCCAGCAGGCGAGTGAGCAACTCCTACAATGAGCAGTTCTTC. Its translation: CASRRVSNSYNEQFF. The chain employs TRBV5-1 and TRBJ2-1; D is unclear. The length of the CDR3 is 15 residues. The ends were cut back, 5 bases at V and 0 bases at J, with 12 bases in the middle. Germline loops: CDR1 SGHRS, CDR2 YFSETQ.

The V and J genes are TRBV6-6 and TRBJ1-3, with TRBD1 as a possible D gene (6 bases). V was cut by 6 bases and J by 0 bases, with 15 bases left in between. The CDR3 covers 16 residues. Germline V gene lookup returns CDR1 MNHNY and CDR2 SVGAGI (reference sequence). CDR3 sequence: CASRSQGQSSGNTIYF. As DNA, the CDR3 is TGTGCCAGCAGATCACAGGGCCAAAGCTCTGGAAACACCATATATTTT.

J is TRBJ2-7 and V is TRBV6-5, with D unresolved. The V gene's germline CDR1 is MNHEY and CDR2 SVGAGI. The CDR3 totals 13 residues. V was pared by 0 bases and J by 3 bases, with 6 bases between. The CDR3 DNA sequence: TGTGCCAGCAGTTACTCGAATAGCTACGAGCAGTACTTC. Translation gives CASSYSNSYEQYF.

The CDR3 DNA reads TGCGCCAGCAGCTTGTCGTCTGGGAACACTGAAGCTTTCTTT. Translating it yields CASSLSSGNTEAFF. V gene TRBV5-1 combines with J gene TRBJ1-1; D remains ambiguous. CDR1 SGHRS and CDR2 YFSETQ come from the germline V gene. This CDR3 is built from 14 residues. V was cut by 1 base and J by 1 base, with 8 bases left in between.

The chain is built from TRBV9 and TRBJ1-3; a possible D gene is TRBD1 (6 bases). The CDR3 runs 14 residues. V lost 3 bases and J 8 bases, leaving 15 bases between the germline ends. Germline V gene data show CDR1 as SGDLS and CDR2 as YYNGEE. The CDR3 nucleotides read TGTGCCAGCAGCGCTGGACAGTTGTGGGACACCATATATTTT. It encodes CASSAGQLWDTIYF.

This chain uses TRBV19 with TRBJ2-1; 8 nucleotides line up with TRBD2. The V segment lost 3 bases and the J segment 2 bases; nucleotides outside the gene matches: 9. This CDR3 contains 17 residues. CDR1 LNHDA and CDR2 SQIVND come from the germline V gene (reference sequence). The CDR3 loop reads CASSMAGGYPPYNEQFF. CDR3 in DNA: TGTGCCAGTAGTATGGCGGGGGGCTACCCCCCCTACAATGAGCAGTTCTTC.

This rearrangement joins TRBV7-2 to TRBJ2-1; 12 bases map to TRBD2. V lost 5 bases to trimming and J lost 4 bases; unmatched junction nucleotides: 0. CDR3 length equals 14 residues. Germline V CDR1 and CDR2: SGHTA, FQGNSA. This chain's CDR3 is CASSGLAGYNEQFF. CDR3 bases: TGTGCCAGCAGCGGACTAGCGGGGTACAATGAGCAGTTCTTC.

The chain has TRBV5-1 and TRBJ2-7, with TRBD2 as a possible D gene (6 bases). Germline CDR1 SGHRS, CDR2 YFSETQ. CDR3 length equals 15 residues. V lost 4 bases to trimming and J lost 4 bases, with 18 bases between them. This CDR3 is CASSPAGGVGYEQYF. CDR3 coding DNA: TGCGCCAGCAGCCCCGCGGGCGGGGTTGGGTACGAGCAGTACTTC.

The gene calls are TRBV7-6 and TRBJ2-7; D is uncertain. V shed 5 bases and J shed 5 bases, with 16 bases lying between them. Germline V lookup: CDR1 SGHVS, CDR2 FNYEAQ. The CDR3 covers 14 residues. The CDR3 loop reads CASSHLLGSNEQYF. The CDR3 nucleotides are TGTGCCAGCAGCCACCTCCTAGGAAGCAACGAGCAGTACTTC.

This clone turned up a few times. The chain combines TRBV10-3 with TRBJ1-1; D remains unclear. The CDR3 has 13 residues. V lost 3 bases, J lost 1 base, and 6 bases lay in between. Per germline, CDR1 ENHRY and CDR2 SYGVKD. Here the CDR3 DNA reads TGTGCCATCAGTGATGGCCGGAACACTGAAGCTTTCTTT. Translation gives CAISDGRNTEAFF.

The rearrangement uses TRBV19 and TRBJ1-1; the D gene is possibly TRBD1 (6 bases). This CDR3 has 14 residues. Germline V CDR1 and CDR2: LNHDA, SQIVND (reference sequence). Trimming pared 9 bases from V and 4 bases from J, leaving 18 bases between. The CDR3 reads CASNPLEGGTEAFF. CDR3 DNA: TGTGCCAGCAATCCCTTAGAAGGGGGCACTGAAGCTTTCTTT.

The CDR3 loop reads CASSTNLGNTEAFF. CDR3 nucleotide sequence: TGTGCCAGCAGCACCAATCTAGGGAACACTGAAGCTTTCTTT. The V call is TRBV2, the J call TRBJ1-1; D is unclear. V gave up 6 bases and J gave up 1 base, with 12 bases separating them. Germline lookup yields CDR1 SNHLY and CDR2 FYNNEI. This CDR3 is built from 14 residues.

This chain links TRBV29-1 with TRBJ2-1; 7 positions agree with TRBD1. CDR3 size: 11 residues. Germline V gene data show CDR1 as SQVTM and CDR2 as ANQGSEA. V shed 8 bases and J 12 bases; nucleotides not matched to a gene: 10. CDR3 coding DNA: TGCAGCTCCCCCGCCGGGACAGTGCAGTTCTTC. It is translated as CSSPAGTVQFF.

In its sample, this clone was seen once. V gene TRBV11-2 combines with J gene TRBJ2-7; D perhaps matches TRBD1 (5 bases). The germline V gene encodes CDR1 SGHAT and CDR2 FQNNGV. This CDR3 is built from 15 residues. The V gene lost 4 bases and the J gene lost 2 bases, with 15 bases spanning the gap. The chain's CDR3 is CASSSLQDTAYEQYF. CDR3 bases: TGTGCCAGCAGCTCATTGCAGGACACAGCCTACGAGCAGTACTTC.

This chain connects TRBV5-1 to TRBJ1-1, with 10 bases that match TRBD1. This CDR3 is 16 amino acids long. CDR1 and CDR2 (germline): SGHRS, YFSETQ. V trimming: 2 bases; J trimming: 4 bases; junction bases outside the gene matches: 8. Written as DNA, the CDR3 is TGCGCCAGCAGCTTCCAAGGCGGGACAGGGGCCACTGAAGCTTTCTTT. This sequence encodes CASSFQGGTGATEAFF.

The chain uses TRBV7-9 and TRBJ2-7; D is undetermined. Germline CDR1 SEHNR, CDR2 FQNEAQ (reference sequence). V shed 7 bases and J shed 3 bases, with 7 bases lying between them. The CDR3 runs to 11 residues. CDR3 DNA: TGTGCCAGCACCCCCGTCTACGAGCAGTACTTC. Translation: CASTPVYEQYF.

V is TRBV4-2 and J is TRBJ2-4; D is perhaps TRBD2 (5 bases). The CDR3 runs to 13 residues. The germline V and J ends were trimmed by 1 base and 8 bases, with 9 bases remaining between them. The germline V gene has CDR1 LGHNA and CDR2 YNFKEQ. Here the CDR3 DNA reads TGTGCCAGCAGCCAAGGTCAGAGGGACATTCAGTACTTC. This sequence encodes CASSQGQRDIQYF.

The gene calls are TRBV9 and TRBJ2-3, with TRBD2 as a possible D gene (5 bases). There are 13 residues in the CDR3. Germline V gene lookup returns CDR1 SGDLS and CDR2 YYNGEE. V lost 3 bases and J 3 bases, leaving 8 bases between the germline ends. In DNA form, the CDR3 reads TGTGCCAGCAGCGGGAGAGGGACAGATACGCAGTATTTT. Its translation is CASSGRGTDTQYF.

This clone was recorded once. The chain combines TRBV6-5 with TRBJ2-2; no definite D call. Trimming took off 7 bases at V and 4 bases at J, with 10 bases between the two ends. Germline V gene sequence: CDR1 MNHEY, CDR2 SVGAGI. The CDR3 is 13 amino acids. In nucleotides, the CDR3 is TGTGCCAGCAAGTCGGCAGCCACCGGGGAGCTGTTTTTT. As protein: CASKSAATGELFF.

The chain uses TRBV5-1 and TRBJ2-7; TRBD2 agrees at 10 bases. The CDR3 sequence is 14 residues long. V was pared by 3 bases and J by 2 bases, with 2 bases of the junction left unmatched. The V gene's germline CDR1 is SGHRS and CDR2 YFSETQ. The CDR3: CASSSTSGAYEQYF. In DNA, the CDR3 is TGCGCCAGCAGCTCTACTAGCGGGGCCTACGAGCAGTACTTC. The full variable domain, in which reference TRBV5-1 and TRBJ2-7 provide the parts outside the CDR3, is KAGVTQTPRYLIKTRGQQVTLSCSPISGHRSVSWYQQTPGQGLQFLFEYFSETQRNKGNFPGRFSGRQFSNSRSEMNVSTLELGDSALYLCASSSTSGAYEQYFGPGTRLTVT.